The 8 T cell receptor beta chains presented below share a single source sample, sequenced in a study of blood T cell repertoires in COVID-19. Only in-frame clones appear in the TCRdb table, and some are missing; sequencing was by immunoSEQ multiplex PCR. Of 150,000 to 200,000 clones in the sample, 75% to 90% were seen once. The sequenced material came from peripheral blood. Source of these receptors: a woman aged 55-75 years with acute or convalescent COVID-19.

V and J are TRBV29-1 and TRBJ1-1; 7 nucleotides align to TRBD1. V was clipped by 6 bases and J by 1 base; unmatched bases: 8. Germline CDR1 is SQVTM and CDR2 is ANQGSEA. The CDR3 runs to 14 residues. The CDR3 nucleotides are TGCAGCGTAGCAAACAGGGGAGGGAACACTGAAGCTTTCTTT. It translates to CSVANRGGNTEAFF.

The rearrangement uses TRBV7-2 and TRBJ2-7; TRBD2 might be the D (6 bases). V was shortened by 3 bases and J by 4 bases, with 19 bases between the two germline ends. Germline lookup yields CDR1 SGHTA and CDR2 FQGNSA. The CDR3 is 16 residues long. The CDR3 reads CASSFDGSGGRYEQYF. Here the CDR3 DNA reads TGTGCCAGCAGCTTCGATGGTAGCGGTGGAAGGTACGAGCAGTACTTC.

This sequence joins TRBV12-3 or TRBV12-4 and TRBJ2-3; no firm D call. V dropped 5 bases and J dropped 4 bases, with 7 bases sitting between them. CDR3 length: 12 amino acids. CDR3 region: CASSHSPDTQYF. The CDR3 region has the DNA TGTGCCAGCAGTCATAGTCCAGATACGCAGTATTTT.

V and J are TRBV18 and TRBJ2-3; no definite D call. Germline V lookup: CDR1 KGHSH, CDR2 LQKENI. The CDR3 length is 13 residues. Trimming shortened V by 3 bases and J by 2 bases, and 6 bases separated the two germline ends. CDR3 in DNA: TGTGCCAGCTCACCGTCTACCACAGATACGCAGTATTTT. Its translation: CASSPSTTDTQYF.

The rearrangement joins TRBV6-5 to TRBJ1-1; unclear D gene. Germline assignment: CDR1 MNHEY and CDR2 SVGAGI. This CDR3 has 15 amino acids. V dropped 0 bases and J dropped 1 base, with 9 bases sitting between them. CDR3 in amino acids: CASSYSGGWNTEAFF. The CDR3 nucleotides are TGTGCCAGCAGTTACTCGGGAGGTTGGAACACTGAAGCTTTCTTT.

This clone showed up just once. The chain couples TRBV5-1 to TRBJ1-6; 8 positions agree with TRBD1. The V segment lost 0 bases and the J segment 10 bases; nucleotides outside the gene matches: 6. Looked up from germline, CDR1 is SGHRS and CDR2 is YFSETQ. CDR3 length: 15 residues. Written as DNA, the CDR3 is TGCGCCAGCAGCTTGGTCGACAGGGGTGGATCACCCCTCCACTTT. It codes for CASSLVDRGGSPLHF.

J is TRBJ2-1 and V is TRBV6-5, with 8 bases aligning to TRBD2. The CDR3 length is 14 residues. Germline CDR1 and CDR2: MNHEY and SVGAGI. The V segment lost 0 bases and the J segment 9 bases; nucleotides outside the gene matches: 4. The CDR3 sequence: CASSYSLAVGEQFF. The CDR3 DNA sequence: TGTGCCAGCAGTTACTCACTAGCGGTAGGTGAGCAGTTCTTC.

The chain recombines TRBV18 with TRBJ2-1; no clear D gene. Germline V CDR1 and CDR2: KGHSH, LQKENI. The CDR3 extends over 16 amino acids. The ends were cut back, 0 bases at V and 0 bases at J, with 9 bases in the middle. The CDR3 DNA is TGTGCCAGCTCACCACCGTCGCGGCCCTCCTACAATGAGCAGTTCTTC. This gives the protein CASSPPSRPSYNEQFF.